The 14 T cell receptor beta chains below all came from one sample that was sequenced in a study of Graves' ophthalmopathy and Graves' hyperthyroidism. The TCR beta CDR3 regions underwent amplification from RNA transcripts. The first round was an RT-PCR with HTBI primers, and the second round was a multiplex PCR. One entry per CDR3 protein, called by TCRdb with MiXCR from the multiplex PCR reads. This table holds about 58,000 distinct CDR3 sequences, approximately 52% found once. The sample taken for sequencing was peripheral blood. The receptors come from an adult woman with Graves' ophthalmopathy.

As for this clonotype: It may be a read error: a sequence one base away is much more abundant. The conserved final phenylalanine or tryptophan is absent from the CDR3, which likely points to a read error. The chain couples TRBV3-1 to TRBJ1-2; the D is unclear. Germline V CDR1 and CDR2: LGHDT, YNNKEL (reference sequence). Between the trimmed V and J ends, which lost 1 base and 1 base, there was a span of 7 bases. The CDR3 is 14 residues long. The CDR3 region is CASSQGASNYGYTV. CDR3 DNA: TGTGCCAGCAGCCAAGGCGCGAGTAACTATGGCTACACCGTC.

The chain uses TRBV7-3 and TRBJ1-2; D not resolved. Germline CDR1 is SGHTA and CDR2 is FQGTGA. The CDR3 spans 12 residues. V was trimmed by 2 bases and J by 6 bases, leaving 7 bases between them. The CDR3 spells CASSLDGDGYTF. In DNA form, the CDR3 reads TGTGCCAGCAGCTTAGACGGCGATGGCTACACCTTC. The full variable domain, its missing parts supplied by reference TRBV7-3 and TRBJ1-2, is GAGVSQTPSNKVTEKGKYVELRCDPISGHTALYWYRQSLGQGPEFLIYFQGTGAADDSGLPNDRFFAVRPEGSVSTLKIQRTERGDSAVYLCASSLDGDGYTFGSGTRLTVV.

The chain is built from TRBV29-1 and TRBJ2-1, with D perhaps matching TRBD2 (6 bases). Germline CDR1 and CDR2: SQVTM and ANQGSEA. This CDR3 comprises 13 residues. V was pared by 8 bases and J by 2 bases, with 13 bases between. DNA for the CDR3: TGCAGCTTAGCTAGCGCAACCTACAATGAGCAGTTCTTC. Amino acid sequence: CSLASATYNEQFF.

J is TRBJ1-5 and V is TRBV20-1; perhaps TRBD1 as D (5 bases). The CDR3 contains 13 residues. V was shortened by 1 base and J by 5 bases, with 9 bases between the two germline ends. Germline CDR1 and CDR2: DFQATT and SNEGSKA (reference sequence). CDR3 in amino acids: CSARVLGHQPQHF. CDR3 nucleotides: TGCAGTGCTAGAGTCCTGGGACATCAGCCCCAGCATTTT.

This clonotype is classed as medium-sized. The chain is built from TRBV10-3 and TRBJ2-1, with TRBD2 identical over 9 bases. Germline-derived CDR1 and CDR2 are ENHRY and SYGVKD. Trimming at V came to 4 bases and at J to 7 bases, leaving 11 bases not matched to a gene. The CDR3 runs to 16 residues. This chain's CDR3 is CAISVQTSGGLNEQFF. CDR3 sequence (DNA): TGTGCCATCAGTGTCCAGACTAGCGGAGGACTAAATGAGCAGTTCTTC.

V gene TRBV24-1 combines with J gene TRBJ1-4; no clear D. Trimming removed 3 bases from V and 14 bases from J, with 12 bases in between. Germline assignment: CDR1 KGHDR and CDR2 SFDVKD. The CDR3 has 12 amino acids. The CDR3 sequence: CATSDGSGHLFF. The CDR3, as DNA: TGTGCCACCAGTGATGGGTCGGGCCACCTGTTTTTT.

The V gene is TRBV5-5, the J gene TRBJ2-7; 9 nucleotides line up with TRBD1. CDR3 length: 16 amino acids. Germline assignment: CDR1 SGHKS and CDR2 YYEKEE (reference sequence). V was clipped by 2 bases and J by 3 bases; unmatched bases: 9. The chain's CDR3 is CASSFTGTGNVYEQYF. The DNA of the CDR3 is TGTGCCAGCAGCTTCACCGGGACAGGGAACGTCTACGAGCAGTACTTC.

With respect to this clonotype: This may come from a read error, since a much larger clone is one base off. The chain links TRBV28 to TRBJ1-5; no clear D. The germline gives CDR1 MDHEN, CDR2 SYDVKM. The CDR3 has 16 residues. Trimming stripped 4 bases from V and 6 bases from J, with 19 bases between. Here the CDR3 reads CASSSADGRVSQPQHF. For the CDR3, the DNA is TGTGCCAGCAGTTCAGCTGACGGGAGGGTGAGTCAGCCCCAGCATTTT. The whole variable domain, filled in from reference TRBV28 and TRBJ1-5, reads DVKVTQSSRYLVKRTGEKVFLECVQDMDHENMFWYRQDPGLGLRLIYFSYDVKMKEKGDIPEGYSVSREKKERFSLILESASTNQTSMYLCASSSADGRVSQPQHFGDGTRLSIL.

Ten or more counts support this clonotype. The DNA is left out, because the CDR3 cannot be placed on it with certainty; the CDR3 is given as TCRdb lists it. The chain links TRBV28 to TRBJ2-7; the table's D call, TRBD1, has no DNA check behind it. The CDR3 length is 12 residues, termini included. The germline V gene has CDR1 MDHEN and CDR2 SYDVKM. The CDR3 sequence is CASSTSGAPEYF.

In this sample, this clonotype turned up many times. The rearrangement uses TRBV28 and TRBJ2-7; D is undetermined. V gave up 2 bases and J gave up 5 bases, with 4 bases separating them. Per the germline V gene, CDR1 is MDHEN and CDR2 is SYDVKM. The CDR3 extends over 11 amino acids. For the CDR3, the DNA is TGTGCCAGCAGTTTAGGGGACGAGCAGTACTTC. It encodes CASSLGDEQYF.

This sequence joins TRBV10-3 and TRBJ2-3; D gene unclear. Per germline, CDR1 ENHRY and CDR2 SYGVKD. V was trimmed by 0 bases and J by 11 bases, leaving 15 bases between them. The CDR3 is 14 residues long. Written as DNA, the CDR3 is TGTGCCATCAGTGAGTCGTCTAGTATGGATGAGCAGTATTTT. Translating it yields CAISESSSMDEQYF.

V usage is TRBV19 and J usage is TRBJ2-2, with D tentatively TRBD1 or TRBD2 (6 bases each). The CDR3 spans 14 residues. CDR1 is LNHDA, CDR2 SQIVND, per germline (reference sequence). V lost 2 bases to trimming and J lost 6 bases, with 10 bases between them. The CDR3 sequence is CASSISGAAGELFF. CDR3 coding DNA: TGTGCCAGTAGTATATCGGGGGCGGCCGGGGAGCTGTTTTTT.

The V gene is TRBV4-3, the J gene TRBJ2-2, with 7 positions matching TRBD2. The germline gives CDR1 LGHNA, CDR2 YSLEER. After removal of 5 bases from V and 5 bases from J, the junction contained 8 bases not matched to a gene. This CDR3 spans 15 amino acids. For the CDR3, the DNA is TGCGCCAGCAGCTGGCCGGGGGGAGAGACCGGGGAGCTGTTTTTT. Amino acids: CASSWPGGETGELFF.

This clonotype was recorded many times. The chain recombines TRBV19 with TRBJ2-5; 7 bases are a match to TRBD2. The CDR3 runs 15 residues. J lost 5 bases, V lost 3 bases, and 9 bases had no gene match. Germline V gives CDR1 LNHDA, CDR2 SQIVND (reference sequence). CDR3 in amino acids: CASSIGGGPSETQYF. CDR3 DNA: TGTGCCAGTAGTATTGGGGGAGGGCCGTCGGAGACCCAGTACTTC.